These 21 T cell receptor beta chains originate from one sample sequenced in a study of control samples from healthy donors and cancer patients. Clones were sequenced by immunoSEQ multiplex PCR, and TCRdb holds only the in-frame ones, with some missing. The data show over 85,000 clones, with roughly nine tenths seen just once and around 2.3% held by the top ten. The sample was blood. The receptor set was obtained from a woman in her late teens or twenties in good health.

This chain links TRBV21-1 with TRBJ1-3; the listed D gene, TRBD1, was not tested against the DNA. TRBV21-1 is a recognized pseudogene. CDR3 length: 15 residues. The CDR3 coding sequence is TGTGCCAGCAGGCCGGACAGGGGGATTGGAAACACCATATATTTT. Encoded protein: CASRPDRGIGNTIYF.

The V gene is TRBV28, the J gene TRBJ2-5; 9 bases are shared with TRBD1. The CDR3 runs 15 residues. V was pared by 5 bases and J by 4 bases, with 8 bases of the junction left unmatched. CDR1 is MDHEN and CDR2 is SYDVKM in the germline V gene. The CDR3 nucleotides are TGTGCCAGCAGTCCCGGGACAGGGATAGGAGAGACCCAGTACTTC. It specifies CASSPGTGIGETQYF.

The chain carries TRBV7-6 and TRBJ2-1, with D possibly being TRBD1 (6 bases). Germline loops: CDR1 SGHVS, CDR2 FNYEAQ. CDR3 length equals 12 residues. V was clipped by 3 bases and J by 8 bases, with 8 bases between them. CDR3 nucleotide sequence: TGTGCCAGCAGCTTGGGGGCCCATGAGCAGTTCTTC. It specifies CASSLGAHEQFF. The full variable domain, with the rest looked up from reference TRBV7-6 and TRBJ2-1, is GAGVSQSPRYKVTKRGQDVALRCDPISGHVSLYWYRQALGQGPEFLTYFNYEAQQDKSGLPNDRFSAERPEGSISTLTIQRTEQRDSAMYRCASSLGAHEQFFGPGTRLTVL.

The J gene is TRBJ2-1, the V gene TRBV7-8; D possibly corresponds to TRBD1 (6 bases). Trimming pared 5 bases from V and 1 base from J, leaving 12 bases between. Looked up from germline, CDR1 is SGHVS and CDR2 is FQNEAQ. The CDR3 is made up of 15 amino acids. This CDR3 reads CASSRQGQSYNEQFF. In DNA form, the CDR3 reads TGTGCCAGCAGCCGGCAGGGGCAGTCCTACAATGAGCAGTTCTTC.

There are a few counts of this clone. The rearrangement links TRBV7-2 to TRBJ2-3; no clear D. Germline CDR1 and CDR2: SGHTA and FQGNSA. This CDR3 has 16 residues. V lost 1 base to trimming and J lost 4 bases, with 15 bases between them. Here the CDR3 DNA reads TGTGCCAGCAGCTTAGTATTTTGGGCCGTCCCAGATACGCAGTATTTT. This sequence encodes CASSLVFWAVPDTQYF.

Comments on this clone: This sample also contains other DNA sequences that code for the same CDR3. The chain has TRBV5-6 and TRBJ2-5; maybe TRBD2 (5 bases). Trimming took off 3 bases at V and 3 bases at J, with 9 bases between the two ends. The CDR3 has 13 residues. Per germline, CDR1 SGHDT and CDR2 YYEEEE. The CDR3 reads CASSSGGEETQYF. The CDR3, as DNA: TGTGCCAGCAGCTCCGGAGGAGAAGAGACCCAGTACTTC.

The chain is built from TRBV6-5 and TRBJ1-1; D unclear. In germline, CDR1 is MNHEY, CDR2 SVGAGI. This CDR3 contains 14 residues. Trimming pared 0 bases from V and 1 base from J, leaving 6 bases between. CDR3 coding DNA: TGTGCCAGCAGTTACTCGAAGGGGAACACTGAAGCTTTCTTT. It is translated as CASSYSKGNTEAFF.

Here the CDR3 DNA reads TGCGCCAGCAGCTTGGTGGCGGGCGGGGGGGCCAACGTCCTGACTTTC. This codes for CASSLVAGGGANVLTF. The chain uses TRBV5-1 and TRBJ2-6, with a weak D call TRBD2 (5 bases). The CDR3 extends over 16 amino acids. V was pared by 0 bases and J by 4 bases, with 11 bases between. Germline-derived CDR1 and CDR2 are SGHRS and YFSETQ.

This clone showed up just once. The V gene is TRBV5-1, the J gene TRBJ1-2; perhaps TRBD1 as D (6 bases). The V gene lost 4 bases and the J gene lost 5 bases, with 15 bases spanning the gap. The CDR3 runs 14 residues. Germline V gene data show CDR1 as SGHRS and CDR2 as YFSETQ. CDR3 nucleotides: TGCGCCAGCAGCCCCCGACAGGATACTTATGGCTACACCTTC. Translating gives CASSPRQDTYGYTF. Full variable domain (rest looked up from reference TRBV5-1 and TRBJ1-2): KAGVTQTPRYLIKTRGQQVTLSCSPISGHRSVSWYQQTPGQGLQFLFEYFSETQRNKGNFPGRFSGRQFSNSRSEMNVSTLELGDSALYLCASSPRQDTYGYTFGSGTRLTVV.

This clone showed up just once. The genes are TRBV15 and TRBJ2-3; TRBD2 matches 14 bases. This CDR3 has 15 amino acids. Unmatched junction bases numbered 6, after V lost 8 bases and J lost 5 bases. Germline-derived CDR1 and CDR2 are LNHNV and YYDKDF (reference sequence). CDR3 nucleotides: TGTGCCACCGGGGGGACTAGCGGGGGACAAGATACGCAGTATTTT. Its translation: CATGGTSGGQDTQYF.

The CDR3 DNA follows: TGTGCCAGCAGTGAAAATCCCTTCTCCTACGAGCAGTACTTC. Its translation: CASSENPFSYEQYF. The chain links TRBV2 to TRBJ2-7; D gene unclear. The V gene's germline CDR1 is SNHLY and CDR2 FYNNEI. The CDR3 has 14 residues. Between the trimmed V and J ends, which lost 2 bases and 0 bases, there was a span of 8 bases. Looking up the rest from reference TRBV2 and TRBJ2-7 gives the full variable domain: EPEVTQTPSHQVTQMGQEVILRCVPISNHLYFYWYRQILGQKVEFLVSFYNNEISEKSEIFDDQFSVERPDGSNFTLKIRSTKLEDSAMYFCASSENPFSYEQYFGPGTRLTVT.

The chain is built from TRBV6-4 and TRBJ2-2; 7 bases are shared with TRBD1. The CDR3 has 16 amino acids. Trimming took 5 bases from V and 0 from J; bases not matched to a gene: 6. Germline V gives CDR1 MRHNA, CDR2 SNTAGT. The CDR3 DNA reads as TGTGCCAGCAGTCGGGGACAGACAGCGAACACCGGGGAGCTGTTTTTT. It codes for CASSRGQTANTGELFF.

DNA for the CDR3: TGTGCCAGCAGCTTAGCGGGGGGGGGCAATCAGCCCCAGCATTTT. It is translated as CASSLAGGGNQPQHF. The chain has TRBV11-2 and TRBJ1-5; tentative D call: TRBD1 (5 bases). V was shortened by 1 base and J by 2 bases, with 9 bases between the two germline ends. The CDR3 is 15 amino acids. CDR1 SGHAT and CDR2 FQNNGV come from the germline V gene.

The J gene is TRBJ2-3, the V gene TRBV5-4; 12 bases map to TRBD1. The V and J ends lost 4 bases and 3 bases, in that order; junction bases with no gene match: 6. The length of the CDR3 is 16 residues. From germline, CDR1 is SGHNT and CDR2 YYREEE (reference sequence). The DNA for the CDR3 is TGTGCCAGCAGCGTGGGGACAGGGGGCATAACAGATACGCAGTATTTT. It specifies CASSVGTGGITDTQYF.

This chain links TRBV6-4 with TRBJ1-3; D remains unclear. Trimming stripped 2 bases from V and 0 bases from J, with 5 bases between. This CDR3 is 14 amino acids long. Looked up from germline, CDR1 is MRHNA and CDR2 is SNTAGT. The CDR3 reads CASSDGSSGNTIYF. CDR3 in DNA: TGTGCCAGCAGTGACGGGAGCTCTGGAAACACCATATATTTT.

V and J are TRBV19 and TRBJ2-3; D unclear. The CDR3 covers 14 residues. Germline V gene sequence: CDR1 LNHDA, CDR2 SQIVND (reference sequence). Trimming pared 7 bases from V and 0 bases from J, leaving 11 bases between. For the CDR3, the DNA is TGTGCCAGTATGACACCGGCTAGCACAGATACGCAGTATTTT. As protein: CASMTPASTDTQYF.

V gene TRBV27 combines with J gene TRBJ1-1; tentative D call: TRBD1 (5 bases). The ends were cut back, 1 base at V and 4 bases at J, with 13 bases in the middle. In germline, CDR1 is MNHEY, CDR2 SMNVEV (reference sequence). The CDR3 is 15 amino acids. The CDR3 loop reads CASSLYRGGFTEAFF. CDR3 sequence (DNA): TGTGCCAGCAGTTTATATCGGGGGGGGTTCACTGAAGCTTTCTTT.

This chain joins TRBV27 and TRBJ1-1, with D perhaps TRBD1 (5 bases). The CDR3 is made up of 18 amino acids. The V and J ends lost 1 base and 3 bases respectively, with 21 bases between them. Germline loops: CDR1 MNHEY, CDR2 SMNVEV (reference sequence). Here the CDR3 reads CASSLYLGSAKGDTEAFF. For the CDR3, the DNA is TGTGCCAGCAGTTTATACCTGGGGTCAGCCAAAGGGGACACTGAAGCTTTCTTT.

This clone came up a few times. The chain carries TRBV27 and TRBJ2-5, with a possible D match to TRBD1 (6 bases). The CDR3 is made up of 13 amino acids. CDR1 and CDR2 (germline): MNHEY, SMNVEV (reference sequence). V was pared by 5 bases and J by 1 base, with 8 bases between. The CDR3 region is CASSPQGQETQYF. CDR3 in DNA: TGTGCCAGCAGTCCACAGGGCCAAGAGACCCAGTACTTC.

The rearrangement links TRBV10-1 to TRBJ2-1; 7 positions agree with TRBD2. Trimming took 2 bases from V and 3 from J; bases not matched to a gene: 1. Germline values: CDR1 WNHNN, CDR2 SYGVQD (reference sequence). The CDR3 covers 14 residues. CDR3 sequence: CASSERDYYNEQFF. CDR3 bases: TGCGCCAGCAGTGAGCGGGACTACTACAATGAGCAGTTCTTC.

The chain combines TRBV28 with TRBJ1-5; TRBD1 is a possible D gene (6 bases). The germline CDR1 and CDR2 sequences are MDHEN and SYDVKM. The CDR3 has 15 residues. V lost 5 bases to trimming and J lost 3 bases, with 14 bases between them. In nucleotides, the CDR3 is TGTGCCAGCAGTCCCTCCGGGACAAACAATCAGCCCCAGCATTTT. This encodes CASSPSGTNNQPQHF.